This T cell receptor (beta chain) was recorded in a study of blood T cells in healthy people across ages. Study results and caveats: A roughly linear fall in TCR beta diversity per million T cells was seen with increasing age. It was held that diversity estimates obtained from one million T cells represented underestimates. Possibly confounding the expanded clonotype changes was the fact that donor CMV status was unknown.

About this clonotype itself: Its antigen is still unknown.

Trimming cost V 5 bases and J 7 bases, with 20 bases left between them. CDR3 length: 15 residues. It was with a sample-barcoded 5' primer and a J-beta primer mix that a second PCR of about 7 to 12 cycles was run. From the 5' RACE reads, TCRdb called clonotypes with MiXCR, one entry per CDR3 protein. The repertoire holds 600,000 to 650,000 distinct CDR3 sequences, with under 65% as singletons. The sequenced sample consisted of blood. This clonotype originated in a man in his sixties in good health. The rearrangement links TRBV12-3 or TRBV12-4 to TRBJ1-2; D remains ambiguous. The CDR3 protein is CASSIRSGSLIGYTF. The DNA of the CDR3 is TGTGCCAGCAGTATCCGCAGCGGGAGTTTAATTGGCTACACCTTC.